These 25 T cell receptor beta chains share one sample of origin, sequenced in a study of shared clonotypes between healthy human individuals. TCRdb's copy holds only in-frame clones and misses some; the assay was immunoSEQ multiplex PCR. The sample shows a few million clones, just over 90% of them seen only once. The sequencing sample was made of naive CD4+ T cells from PBMCs. Subset of the sample: CD45RA+ positively selected. Source of these receptors: a young man in good health. Some clones in this sample may be carry-over from other donors' samples.

The chain is built from TRBV5-8 and TRBJ2-5; the D gene is possibly TRBD1 (5 bases). Trimming removed 0 bases at V and 1 base at J, with 7 bases between. CDR3 size: 14 residues. The germline V gene has CDR1 SGHTS and CDR2 YDEGEE. CDR3 nucleotides: TGTGCCAGCAGCTTGGCAGGGCCCCAAGAGACCCAGTACTTC. Protein sequence: CASSLAGPQETQYF.

This chain connects TRBV28 to TRBJ2-3; 8 nucleotides line up with TRBD2. Germline V CDR1 and CDR2: MDHEN, SYDVKM. V shed 7 bases, J shed 5 bases, and the junction held 2 bases outside the gene matches. The CDR3 spans 12 residues. CDR3 DNA sequence: TGTGCCAGCACCCTAGCGGGAGATACGCAGTATTTT. Amino acids: CASTLAGDTQYF.

This sequence joins TRBV4-1 and TRBJ2-3; possibly TRBD1 for D (6 bases). The CDR3 totals 16 residues. Trimming took off 3 bases at V and 0 bases at J, with 13 bases between the two ends. Germline-derived CDR1 and CDR2 are MGHRA and YSYEKL. This CDR3 reads CASSQARTASTDTQYF. In DNA, the CDR3 is TGCGCCAGCAGCCAGGCCCGGACAGCTAGCACAGATACGCAGTATTTT.

This clone was counted a single time. As DNA, the CDR3 is TGTGCCAGCAGCCCGGGACAACACAATGAGCAGTTCTTC. Amino acids: CASSPGQHNEQFF. V is TRBV7-3 and J is TRBJ2-1; D possibly corresponds to TRBD1 (6 bases). The CDR3 has 13 residues. V lost 5 bases and J lost 5, with 10 bases in between. The V gene's germline CDR1 is SGHTA and CDR2 FQGTGA. The complete variable domain, with remaining parts taken from reference TRBV7-3 and TRBJ2-1, reads GAGVSQTPSNKVTEKGKYVELRCDPISGHTALYWYRQSLGQGPEFLIYFQGTGAADDSGLPNDRFFAVRPEGSVSTLKIQRTERGDSAVYLCASSPGQHNEQFFGPGTRLTVL.

This clone was picked up one time. The V gene is TRBV5-1, the J gene TRBJ1-1; no reliable D call. Trimming removed 4 bases at V and 3 bases at J, with 13 bases between. CDR3 length equals 14 residues. CDR1 is SGHRS and CDR2 is YFSETQ in the germline V gene. CDR3 protein: CASSLRTTYTEAFF. Here the CDR3 DNA reads TGCGCCAGCAGCCTAAGGACCACCTACACTGAAGCTTTCTTT.

The genes are TRBV6-1 and TRBJ1-5; D unresolved. With 4 bases removed from V and 2 bases from J, the gap between germline ends came to 21 bases. The CDR3 extends over 18 amino acids. From germline, CDR1 is MNHNS and CDR2 SASEGT. CDR3 sequence reads: CASSGEARRSGGNQPQHF. CDR3 sequence (DNA): TGTGCCAGCAGTGGTGAGGCCCGCAGGAGTGGGGGCAATCAGCCCCAGCATTTT.

This chain links TRBV7-9 with TRBJ1-5, with TRBD1 as a possible D gene (6 bases). The CDR3 extends over 16 amino acids. Trimming took 5 bases from V and 4 from J, leaving 18 bases between them. CDR1 is SEHNR, CDR2 FQNEAQ, per germline (reference sequence). In DNA form, the CDR3 reads TGTGCCAGCAGCCCGGATGGCAGGGGACCTAATCAGCCCCAGCATTTT. It encodes CASSPDGRGPNQPQHF.

The rearrangement links TRBV6-5 to TRBJ1-2; 7 nucleotides align to TRBD1. The CDR3 runs to 15 residues. V shed 2 bases, J shed 3 bases, and the junction held 6 bases outside the gene matches. Germline V CDR1 and CDR2: MNHEY, SVGAGI. CDR3 sequence (DNA): TGTGCCAGCAGTTACCGTCCAGGGGGGGACTATGGCTACACCTTC. Its translation is CASSYRPGGDYGYTF.

V usage is TRBV19 and J usage is TRBJ2-1; 10 bases agree with TRBD2. V lost 4 bases to trimming and J lost 6 bases; unmatched junction nucleotides: 9. The germline gives CDR1 LNHDA, CDR2 SQIVND (reference sequence). The CDR3 is 16 amino acids. CDR3 bases: TGTGCCAGTAGTACCCTAGCGGGAGCAAGGGTCAATGAGCAGTTCTTC. Translating gives CASSTLAGARVNEQFF.

The rearrangement uses TRBV6-5 and TRBJ1-6; 9 bases fit TRBD1. The CDR3 consists of 15 residues. Per germline, CDR1 MNHEY and CDR2 SVGAGI. V shed 3 bases and J 7 bases; nucleotides not matched to a gene: 4. CDR3 coding DNA: TGTGCCAGCAGTTATCTTGGACAGGGGAATTCACCCCTCCACTTT. Translated: CASSYLGQGNSPLHF.

V is TRBV7-2 and J is TRBJ2-1, with 11 bases fitting TRBD2. The trim removed 9 bases at V and 0 bases at J, leaving 7 bases unmatched. Germline V gene lookup returns CDR1 SGHTA and CDR2 FQGNSA. This CDR3 is 16 amino acids long. CDR3 sequence: CARPGLAESSYNEQFF. DNA for the CDR3: TGTGCCAGACCGGGACTAGCGGAGAGCTCCTACAATGAGCAGTTCTTC.

J is TRBJ1-2 and V is TRBV7-2; 7 nucleotides agree with TRBD1. Per the germline V gene, CDR1 is SGHTA and CDR2 is FQGNSA. The CDR3 loop spans 13 amino acids. V shed 5 bases, J shed 4 bases, and the junction held 4 bases outside the gene matches. CDR3 sequence (DNA): TGTGCCAGCAGCCAGGGACAGATCTATGGCTACACCTTC. This codes for CASSQGQIYGYTF.

This chain's CDR3 is CASSQPSWGTRGRTGPGELFF. CDR3 nucleotides: TGCGCCAGCAGCCAACCCTCATGGGGGACAAGAGGGAGGACAGGGCCCGGGGAGCTGTTTTTT. The chain employs TRBV4-1 and TRBJ2-2; 8 bases are a match to TRBD1. This CDR3 is built from 21 residues. Germline lookup yields CDR1 MGHRA and CDR2 YSYEKL. V dropped 2 bases and J dropped 6; count of bases not matched to a gene: 23.

The V and J genes are TRBV14 and TRBJ2-7; 8 bases agree with TRBD1. V lost 6 bases to trimming and J lost 3 bases; unmatched junction nucleotides: 7. This CDR3 has 14 residues. Germline loops: CDR1 SGHDN, CDR2 FVKESK. Written as DNA, the CDR3 is TGTGCCAGCAGTGGCAGGGGGCGTGTCTACGAGCAGTACTTC. Translating gives CASSGRGRVYEQYF.

J is TRBJ2-2 and V is TRBV9; tentative D call: TRBD1 (5 bases). The CDR3 is 15 amino acids. Between the trimmed V and J ends, which lost 0 bases and 6 bases, there was a span of 12 bases. The germline gives CDR1 SGDLS, CDR2 YYNGEE. CDR3 DNA: TGTGCCAGCAGCGTAGCCAGGGATAATGCCGGGGAGCTGTTTTTT. It is translated as CASSVARDNAGELFF.

The chain joins TRBV6-1 to TRBJ1-4; 9 bases are shared with TRBD1. The CDR3 is made up of 13 amino acids. Trimming removed 11 bases from V and 3 bases from J; junction bases left unmatched: 4. Germline lookup yields CDR1 MNHNS and CDR2 SASEGT. The CDR3 sequence: CAGRTGANEKLFF. CDR3 in DNA: TGTGCCGGAAGGACAGGGGCTAATGAAAAACTGTTTTTT.

V and J are TRBV5-1 and TRBJ2-2, with TRBD2 matching over 12 bases. V gave up 0 bases and J gave up 4 bases; unmatched junction bases: 1. The CDR3 covers 16 residues. Germline CDR1 SGHRS, CDR2 YFSETQ. CDR3 in DNA: TGCGCCAGCAGCTTGGGACTAGCGGGAGTCACCGGGGAGCTGTTTTTT. Protein sequence: CASSLGLAGVTGELFF. The entire variable domain, with the rest obtained from reference TRBV5-1 and TRBJ2-2, is as follows: KAGVTQTPRYLIKTRGQQVTLSCSPISGHRSVSWYQQTPGQGLQFLFEYFSETQRNKGNFPGRFSGRQFSNSRSEMNVSTLELGDSALYLCASSLGLAGVTGELFFGEGSRLTVL.

CDR3 in amino acids: CASSEFPGIFYEQYF. The CDR3, as DNA: TGTGCCAGCAGTGAATTCCCCGGGATTTTCTACGAGCAGTACTTC. V and J are TRBV25-1 and TRBJ2-7, with a tentative D call TRBD2 (5 bases). The ends were cut back, 1 base at V and 3 bases at J, with 13 bases in the middle. The CDR3 sequence is 15 residues long. Looked up from germline, CDR1 is MGHDK and CDR2 is SYGVNS.

As for this clone: Other DNA sequences in the same sample also yield this CDR3. This sequence joins TRBV5-1 and TRBJ2-1; D remains unclear. Trimming removed 0 bases from V and 6 bases from J, with 10 bases in between. The CDR3 runs to 14 residues. The germline CDR1 and CDR2 sequences are SGHRS and YFSETQ. This chain's CDR3 is CASSLGTLGNEQFF. The CDR3 DNA reads as TGCGCCAGCAGCTTGGGGACCCTCGGCAATGAGCAGTTCTTC.

The rearrangement joins TRBV11-3 to TRBJ2-1; 11 bases align to TRBD2. The CDR3 is made up of 15 amino acids. V trimming: 3 bases; J trimming: 8 bases; junction bases outside the gene matches: 6. Germline CDR1 is SGHNT and CDR2 is YENEEA. CDR3 region: CASSFNLAGGDEQFF. The CDR3 coding sequence is TGTGCCAGCAGCTTTAACCTAGCGGGAGGCGATGAGCAGTTCTTC.

J is TRBJ2-7 and V is TRBV5-1; the match to TRBD1 covers 7 bases. The length of the CDR3 is 12 residues. The ends lost 4 bases at V and 6 bases at J; junction bases unmatched: 4. Germline lookup yields CDR1 SGHRS and CDR2 YFSETQ. CDR3 DNA sequence: TGCGCCAGCAGCCCCGGACAGGCCGAGCAGTACTTC. Translation: CASSPGQAEQYF.

The gene calls are TRBV4-2 and TRBJ2-2, with a weak D call TRBD2 (6 bases). The CDR3 runs to 19 residues. Per germline, CDR1 LGHNA and CDR2 YNFKEQ. Trimming stripped 0 bases from V and 0 bases from J, with 17 bases between. This CDR3 is CASSQDNVLALTNTGELFF. CDR3 bases: TGTGCCAGCAGCCAAGATAACGTACTAGCCCTAACGAACACCGGGGAGCTGTTTTTT.

The chain joins TRBV9 to TRBJ1-1; TRBD1 might be the D (5 bases). Trimming removed 3 bases from V and 5 bases from J, with 11 bases in between. This CDR3 is built from 13 residues. Germline V gene lookup returns CDR1 SGDLS and CDR2 YYNGEE. The CDR3 sequence is CASSADSWTEAFF. The CDR3 DNA follows: TGTGCCAGCAGCGCCGACAGTTGGACTGAAGCTTTCTTT.

V gene TRBV7-6 combines with J gene TRBJ2-7; 11 nucleotides line up with TRBD2. The germline CDR1 and CDR2 sequences are SGHVS and FNYEAQ. Trimming removed 3 bases from V and 0 bases from J; junction bases left unmatched: 19. CDR3 length equals 21 residues. CDR3 sequence: CASSFGIRSLTGTSGSYEQYF. The DNA of the CDR3 is TGTGCCAGCAGCTTCGGGATCCGGTCCCTGACCGGGACTAGCGGCTCCTACGAGCAGTACTTC.

The chain's CDR3 is CASSEESGLGGMETQYF. The CDR3, as DNA: TGTGCCAGCAGTGAAGAATCAGGTCTGGGGGGCATGGAGACCCAGTACTTC. This rearrangement joins TRBV2 to TRBJ2-5; D may match TRBD1 or TRBD2 (6 bases each). Germline assignment: CDR1 SNHLY and CDR2 FYNNEI. V dropped 1 base and J dropped 5 bases, with 20 bases sitting between them. The CDR3 spans 17 residues.